Given below is one T cell receptor (beta chain) in context. This specimen belongs to a study of blood T cell repertoires in COVID-19. On the study more broadly: Some COVID-19 samples were acute and others convalescent; all came from the United States, Italy and Spain. T cells, B-cell-depleted T cells, or PBMCs supplied cDNA or gDNA.

The protocol was immunoSEQ multiplex PCR, while the TCRdb copy is restricted to in-frame clones and leaves out a portion. The data show tens of thousands of clones, 80% to 90% seen once. Deletions cut 1 base from V and 1 base from J, with 11 bases between. In germline, CDR1 is GTSNPN, CDR2 SVGIG (reference sequence). The CDR3 sequence is 15 residues long. The source is a man aged 25 to 40 with acute or convalescent COVID-19. The sample taken for sequencing was peripheral blood. The chain uses TRBV30 and TRBJ1-5, with D possibly matching TRBD1 (6 bases). The CDR3 protein is CAWSEPDRSNQPQHF. CDR3 nucleotides: TGTGCCTGGAGTGAGCCTGACAGGAGCAATCAGCCCCAGCATTTT. Variable domain in full (rest from reference TRBV30 and TRBJ1-5): SQTIHQWPATLVQPVGSPLSLECTVEGTSNPNLYWYRQAAGRGLQLLFYSVGIGQISSEVPQNLSASRPQDRQFILSSKKLLLSDSGFYLCAWSEPDRSNQPQHFGDGTRLSIL.